These 15 T cell receptor beta chains share one sample of origin, sequenced in a study of blood T cell repertoires in COVID-19. Data came from immunoSEQ multiplex PCR; TCRdb stores just in-frame clones and leaves some out. The sample has 95,000 to 150,000 clones, 82% seen once; the top ten hold around 4.5%. The sequencing input was peripheral blood. Every receptor here comes from a woman in her 70s with acute or convalescent COVID-19.

This clone turned up a few times. CDR3 DNA sequence: TGTGCCACCAAAACTCAGGGAAGCTATGGCTACACCTTC. Translation gives CATKTQGSYGYTF. The chain carries TRBV6-5 and TRBJ1-2; D possibly corresponds to TRBD1 (5 bases). Looked up from germline, CDR1 is MNHEY and CDR2 is SVGAGI. The CDR3 consists of 13 residues. Trimming removed 10 bases at V and 4 bases at J, with 16 bases between.

The chain links TRBV18 to TRBJ2-2; 10 bases align to TRBD1. This CDR3 has 16 amino acids. The germline V gene has CDR1 KGHSH and CDR2 LQKENI. V lost 6 bases, J lost 3 bases, and 7 bases stayed unmatched. The CDR3 sequence: CASSHDRGRHTGELFF. For the CDR3, the DNA is TGTGCCAGCTCCCACGACAGGGGGCGACACACCGGGGAGCTGTTTTTT.

The count of this clone is one. This sequence joins TRBV2 and TRBJ2-5, with 9 bases lining up with TRBD1. This CDR3 is built from 14 residues. Per germline, CDR1 SNHLY and CDR2 FYNNEI. With V trimmed by 6 bases and J by 5 bases, 7 bases remained unmatched. The CDR3 is CASSVDRGVETQYF. DNA for the CDR3: TGTGCCAGCAGCGTTGACAGGGGGGTGGAGACCCAGTACTTC.

This clone was detected only a few times. CDR3 protein: CASSFRGRKYEQYV. In DNA, the CDR3 is TGTGCCAGCAGTTTCCGCGGCAGAAAATACGAGCAGTACGTC. The V gene is TRBV28, the J gene TRBJ2-7; the D is unclear. The CDR3 has 14 residues. The V gene lost 3 bases and the J gene lost 4 bases, with 13 bases spanning the gap. Per the germline V gene, CDR1 is MDHEN and CDR2 is SYDVKM.

This chain uses TRBV10-3 with TRBJ2-6; a weak D match, TRBD2 (5 bases). The V gene lost 3 bases and the J gene lost 0 bases, with 9 bases spanning the gap. Germline CDR1 and CDR2: ENHRY and SYGVKD. CDR3 length equals 16 residues. The CDR3 here is CAISDSAGSGANVLTF. In DNA, the CDR3 is TGTGCCATCAGTGACTCTGCGGGCTCTGGGGCCAACGTCCTGACTTTC.

This clone was seen more than once but under ten times. V is TRBV4-1 and J is TRBJ1-1; 7 bases align to TRBD1. CDR1 and CDR2 from the germline V gene are MGHRA and YSYEKL. The ends lost 3 bases at V and 8 bases at J; junction bases unmatched: 6. This CDR3 is built from 13 residues. This CDR3 reads CASSQVTGSEAFF. CDR3 bases: TGCGCCAGCAGCCAGGTGACAGGGTCAGAAGCTTTCTTT.

This chain joins TRBV6-1 and TRBJ2-7; D gene uncertain. The germline V gene encodes CDR1 MNHNS and CDR2 SASEGT. CDR3 length equals 13 residues. The CDR3: CASSEAHSNEQYV. DNA of the CDR3: TGTGCCAGCAGTGAAGCCCACTCCAACGAGCAGTACGTC.

V gene TRBV27 combines with J gene TRBJ1-4; 8 bases line up with TRBD1. Trimming took 6 bases from V and 2 from J; bases not matched to a gene: 11. Germline loops: CDR1 MNHEY, CDR2 SMNVEV (reference sequence). The CDR3 is made up of 17 amino acids. In DNA form, the CDR3 reads TGTGCCAGCAGGACAGGGGCCCATACCCCTACTAATGAAAAACTGTTTTTT. It translates to CASRTGAHTPTNEKLFF.

J is TRBJ1-6 and V is TRBV25-1, with D maybe TRBD1 (6 bases). Trimming cost V 6 bases and J 4 bases, with 13 bases left between them. This CDR3 is built from 15 residues. The germline V gene encodes CDR1 MGHDK and CDR2 SYGVNS. CDR3 protein: CASRETGNYNSPLHF. The CDR3 nucleotides read TGTGCCAGCAGGGAGACAGGAAATTATAATTCACCCCTCCACTTT.

The CDR3 DNA sequence: TGTGCCAGCAGCCCCAGGGTGAACACTGAAGCTTTCTTT. Translating it yields CASSPRVNTEAFF. The chain uses TRBV14 and TRBJ1-1; tentatively, D is TRBD1 (5 bases). The CDR3 has 13 residues. The germline V and J ends were trimmed by 4 bases and 0 bases, with 6 bases remaining between them. Per germline, CDR1 SGHDN and CDR2 FVKESK.

The V call is TRBV10-2, the J call TRBJ1-2, with TRBD1 identical over 7 bases. CDR3 length equals 13 residues. The V gene end was trimmed by 6 bases and the J gene end by 8 bases; junction bases not matched to a gene: 9. Germline loops: CDR1 WSHSY, CDR2 SAAADI. This CDR3 is CASSEQGWEGYTF. The CDR3 bases are TGCGCCAGCAGCGAACAGGGGTGGGAGGGCTACACCTTC.

The chain joins TRBV5-1 to TRBJ2-5; D may be TRBD1 (6 bases). Germline loops: CDR1 SGHRS, CDR2 YFSETQ. The CDR3 consists of 15 residues. Trimming took 0 bases from V and 4 from J, leaving 13 bases between them. As DNA, the CDR3 is TGCGCCAGCAGCTTGGTAGGTCAGGGGCCAGAGACCCAGTACTTC. Translation gives CASSLVGQGPETQYF.

Here the CDR3 DNA reads TGTGCCAGCAGTATAGCGGGGTCCCCTGAAGGGACCCAGTACTTC. It encodes CASSIAGSPEGTQYF. This chain connects TRBV2 to TRBJ2-5; the match to TRBD2 covers 8 bases. Germline V gene sequence: CDR1 SNHLY, CDR2 FYNNEI. CDR3 length equals 15 residues. The V segment lost 5 bases and the J segment 7 bases; nucleotides outside the gene matches: 12.

This clone was seen a few times. The DNA of the CDR3 is TGTGCCAGCAGCCAAGATCTCCATGGCTACACCTTC. This sequence encodes CASSQDLHGYTF. This rearrangement joins TRBV3-1 (or the pseudogene TRBV3-2) to TRBJ1-2, with unresolved D. Germline V gene data show CDR1 as LGHDT and CDR2 as YNNKEL (reference sequence). CDR3 length: 12 amino acids. V was cut by 0 bases and J by 6 bases, with 5 bases left in between.

A word on this clone: In the same sample, other DNA sequences code for this CDR3. This sequence joins TRBV5-1 and TRBJ1-1, with D perhaps TRBD1 (6 bases). The V and J ends lost 0 bases and 5 bases respectively, with 14 bases between them. The CDR3 runs 15 residues. Germline V gene data show CDR1 as SGHRS and CDR2 as YFSETQ. DNA of the CDR3: TGCGCCAGCAGCTTGGCCGGGGGGCAGGGGACTGAAGCTTTCTTT. Its translation is CASSLAGGQGTEAFF.